This is a list of T cell receptor beta chains from one sample in a study of cytomegalovirus exposure and HLA in healthy donors. TCRdb's copy holds only in-frame clones and misses some; the assay was immunoSEQ multiplex PCR. The sample lists roughly 130,000 clones; 80% were seen once. Input material: PBMCs. The receptor set was obtained from a male donor in good health and CMV-seronegative. Each CDR3 is given with its conserved first and last residue. D genes are given only for firm matches. The size entry is marked missing in some rows and otherwise reads once, few, many or a size class.

J: TRBJ2-7; V: TRBV7-2; size: .; D: TRBD1; CDR3: CASSRGQGTVYEQYF; DNA: TGTGCCAGCAGCCGAGGACAGGGGACAGTTTACGAGCAGTACTTC
J: TRBJ2-7; V: TRBV6-5; size: .; D: TRBD2; CDR3: CASSSLTSGNYEQYF; DNA: TGTGCCAGCAGTTCCCTGACTAGCGGGAACTACGAGCAGTACTTC
J: TRBJ2-1; V: TRBV11-3; size: .; D: TRBD2; CDR3: CAGSLGEAGVGNEQFF; DNA: TGTGCCGGCAGCTTAGGCGAGGCGGGGGTGGGGAATGAGCAGTTCTTC
J: TRBJ1-1; V: TRBV7-2; size: .; D: .; CDR3: CASSSYNTEAFF; DNA: TGTGCCAGCAGCTCTTATAACACTGAAGCTTTCTTT
J: TRBJ2-3; V: TRBV5-4; size: few; D: .; CDR3: CASSLPFEATDTQYF; DNA: TGTGCCAGCAGCTTGCCCTTTGAGGCTACAGATACGCAGTATTTT
J: TRBJ1-5; V: TRBV28; size: .; D: TRBD1; CDR3: CASSFRDRGRNQPQHF; DNA: TGTGCCAGCAGTTTTCGAGACAGGGGACGCAATCAGCCCCAGCATTTT
J: TRBJ2-7; V: TRBV10-3; size: .; D: TRBD2; CDR3: CAISKTSGSGHEQYF; DNA: TGTGCCATCAGTAAGACTAGCGGGAGTGGTCACGAGCAGTACTTC
J: TRBJ2-5; V: TRBV5-4; size: .; D: .; CDR3: CASSPVSRQETQYF; DNA: TGTGCCAGCAGCCCCGTATCGAGGCAAGAGACCCAGTACTTC
J: TRBJ1-3; V: TRBV4-1; size: .; D: .; CDR3: CASSQSITAISGNTIYF; DNA: TGCGCCAGCAGCCAATCGATTACAGCCATCTCTGGAAACACCATATATTTT
J: TRBJ1-2; V: TRBV5-6; size: .; D: TRBD1; CDR3: CASSADRADYGYTF; DNA: TGTGCCAGCAGCGCTGACAGGGCGGACTATGGCTACACCTTC
J: TRBJ2-2; V: TRBV7-9; size: .; D: TRBD2; CDR3: CASSLAGADTGELFF; DNA: TGTGCCAGCAGCTTGGCGGGAGCGGACACCGGGGAGCTGTTTTTT